These T cell receptor beta chains were read from a single sample in a study of cytomegalovirus exposure and HLA in healthy donors. Only in-frame clones appear in the TCRdb table, and some are missing; sequencing was by immunoSEQ multiplex PCR. The sample lists some 200,000 clones, 77% occurring once. Sequencing was performed on PBMCs. The receptors stem from a woman aged 55-70 years in good health and CMV-seropositive. CDR3s leave out the opening cysteine and the closing phenylalanine or tryptophan. The order of the fields is D gene, V gene, CDR3 protein. A D gene is named only where the DNA matches it firmly.

D gene: TRBD1
V gene: TRBV7-9
CDR3 protein: SSSSYGQAEQF

D gene: TRBD1
V gene: TRBV5-1
CDR3 protein: ASSPTAGQGRNEQF

D gene: TRBD2
V gene: TRBV7-7
CDR3 protein: ASSLTLAGQETQY

D gene: -
V gene: TRBV6-5
CDR3 protein: ASRSQVWGSPLH

D gene: TRBD1
V gene: TRBV7-9
CDR3 protein: ASSYSRGEQY

D gene: -
V gene: TRBV30
CDR3 protein: AWSTGNGWTEAF

D gene: TRBD1
V gene: TRBV19
CDR3 protein: AIVPGTGTLQPQH

D gene: TRBD1
V gene: TRBV29-1
CDR3 protein: SVRGPDEKLF

D gene: TRBD1
V gene: TRBV5-1
CDR3 protein: ASSARDRGSYEQY

D gene: -
V gene: TRBV5-1
CDR3 protein: ASSLRGGGTDTQY

D gene: TRBD2
V gene: TRBV2
CDR3 protein: ASTFMGSGYNEQF

D gene: -
V gene: TRBV2
CDR3 protein: ASSSGYQGQPQH

D gene: -
V gene: TRBV19
CDR3 protein: ASSIQGAGQPQH

D gene: -
V gene: TRBV11-2
CDR3 protein: ASSIRQNSGANVLT

D gene: -
V gene: TRBV29-1
CDR3 protein: SVEDQGSKNIQY

D gene: -
V gene: TRBV5-1
CDR3 protein: ASSLAGVRNQPQH

D gene: -
V gene: TRBV5-1
CDR3 protein: ASSLAGGIYGYT

D gene: TRBD2
V gene: TRBV4-3
CDR3 protein: ASSEPGLAGGPRTDTQY

D gene: -
V gene: TRBV7-2
CDR3 protein: ASSLDRVGEQY

D gene: -
V gene: TRBV6-5
CDR3 protein: ASSYDPQTATEAF

D gene: -
V gene: TRBV6-6
CDR3 protein: ASWGVGGNTIY

D gene: TRBD1
V gene: TRBV7-9
CDR3 protein: ASSAGQVISGNTIY

D gene: -
V gene: TRBV5-6
CDR3 protein: ASSSGGGVWDTEAF

D gene: -
V gene: TRBV18
CDR3 protein: ASSPGVQETQY

D gene: -
V gene: TRBV27
CDR3 protein: ASSLSGFTTDTQY

D gene: TRBD1
V gene: TRBV6-4
CDR3 protein: ASSEQGATGELF

D gene: -
V gene: TRBV5-1
CDR3 protein: ASSPTDPGKAEQY

D gene: -
V gene: TRBV6-6
CDR3 protein: ASSPGRGDGYT

D gene: TRBD1
V gene: TRBV5-1
CDR3 protein: ASSFGTGENEKLF

D gene: -
V gene: TRBV7-2
CDR3 protein: ASSLSHFTDTQY

D gene: -
V gene: TRBV18
CDR3 protein: ASSPSWDISNQPQH

D gene: -
V gene: TRBV6-1
CDR3 protein: ASQRGVWSEAF

D gene: TRBD2
V gene: TRBV7-6
CDR3 protein: ASSPVGGGDSYEQY

D gene: TRBD1
V gene: TRBV4-2
CDR3 protein: ASRRTGDRGETQY

D gene: TRBD2
V gene: TRBV30
CDR3 protein: AWSRPSGDWGEQF

D gene: -
V gene: TRBV6-1
CDR3 protein: ASRGGERFSYEQY

D gene: -
V gene: TRBV29-1
CDR3 protein: SVEDYMNTEAF

D gene: TRBD2
V gene: TRBV5-1
CDR3 protein: ASSYPTSATPNTGELF

D gene: -
V gene: TRBV5-1
CDR3 protein: ASSLETGAYNEQF

D gene: -
V gene: TRBV19
CDR3 protein: ASKPQGIAEAF